Presented here are 8 T cell receptor beta chains from one specimen sequenced in a study of blood T cell repertoires in COVID-19. Using immunoSEQ multiplex PCR, the repertoire was profiled, and TCRdb retains in-frame clones only, with some absent. Of around 25,000 clones in the sample, more than 90% were seen once. Material for sequencing was peripheral blood. The receptors derive from a human donor in a cohort sampled during active COVID-19.

This CDR3 is CASSYGQGSNSPLHF. CDR3 DNA sequence: TGTGCCAGCAGCTACGGACAGGGCTCTAATTCACCCCTCCACTTT. This chain connects TRBV11-1 to TRBJ1-6; 8 bases are shared with TRBD1. With 4 bases clipped from V and 6 bases from J, the junction kept 5 bases outside the gene matches. CDR1 is SGHAT, CDR2 FQDESV, per germline (reference sequence). The CDR3 is made up of 15 amino acids.

The chain employs TRBV20-1 and TRBJ1-5; 9 bases map to TRBD1. The CDR3 covers 15 residues. Germline V gene sequence: CDR1 DFQATT, CDR2 SNEGSKA (reference sequence). The ends lost 3 bases at V and 8 bases at J; junction bases unmatched: 11. The CDR3 loop reads CSASDITGGKEPQHF. The CDR3 DNA reads TGCAGTGCTAGTGACATTACAGGGGGCAAAGAGCCCCAGCATTTT.

J is TRBJ2-3 and V is TRBV7-2; TRBD2 aligns across 9 bases. Germline V gives CDR1 SGHTA, CDR2 FQGNSA. The CDR3 length is 15 residues. Trimming cost V 7 bases and J 3 bases; bases outside gene matches: 8. The CDR3 protein is CASTVPSGGTDTQYF. The CDR3 DNA follows: TGTGCCAGCACCGTCCCCAGCGGGGGGACAGATACGCAGTATTTT.

V is TRBV28 and J is TRBJ2-2; 7 bases are a match to TRBD2. The CDR3 is 13 amino acids. Per germline, CDR1 MDHEN and CDR2 SYDVKM. Trimming cost V 5 bases and J 6 bases; bases outside gene matches: 3. This chain's CDR3 is CASSPGRAGELFF. The DNA of the CDR3 is TGTGCCAGCAGTCCTGGGAGGGCCGGGGAGCTGTTTTTT.

This clone was counted a single time. The gene calls are TRBV5-6 and TRBJ2-1, with D possibly matching TRBD1 (6 bases). The CDR3 contains 14 residues. CDR1 is SGHDT, CDR2 YYEEEE, per germline. Trimming took off 4 bases at V and 2 bases at J, with 10 bases between the two ends. In DNA, the CDR3 is TGTGCCAGCAGCCTCCGGGACACCTACAATGAGCAGTTCTTC. Translation gives CASSLRDTYNEQFF.

This rearrangement joins TRBV5-4 to TRBJ2-1; 14 positions match TRBD2. The CDR3 runs 15 residues. Losses at the gene ends were 3 bases for V and 9 bases for J; bases not matched to a gene: 5. CDR1 is SGHNT and CDR2 is YYREEE in the germline V gene (reference sequence). CDR3 bases: TGTGCCAGCAGCTCCCGACTAGCGGGAGGGGGTGAGCAGTTCTTC. Translated: CASSSRLAGGGEQFF.

The gene calls are TRBV10-3 and TRBJ1-6; 11 nucleotides agree with TRBD1. Germline CDR1 reads ENHRY; CDR2 reads SYGVKD. V lost 5 bases and J lost 8; bases outside the gene matches: 2. CDR3 size: 14 residues. This CDR3 reads CAISRGQGDSPLHF. In nucleotides, the CDR3 is TGTGCCATCAGTCGGGGACAGGGGGATTCACCCCTCCACTTT.

This rearrangement joins TRBV28 to TRBJ2-7; 8 bases line up with TRBD1. Germline-derived CDR1 and CDR2 are MDHEN and SYDVKM. The CDR3 covers 17 residues. V shed 2 bases and J 4 bases; nucleotides not matched to a gene: 13. The CDR3 DNA sequence: TGTGCCAGCAGTTTAGAGGGGAGCGGACAGGGTTGGTACGAGCAGTACTTC. The encoded protein is CASSLEGSGQGWYEQYF.